The 25 T cell receptor beta chains below all came from one sample that was sequenced in a study of blood T cells in healthy people across ages. A second about 6 to 12 cycle PCR used barcoded and J-beta primers. TCRdb processed the 5' RACE reads anew with MiXCR; each CDR3 protein has one entry. The repertoire consists of approximately 1.5 million distinct CDR3 sequences, with less than 45% occurring once and the leading ten covering just over 4%. Specimen: blood. The receptor source for this set is a woman younger than 35 in good health.

The J gene is TRBJ2-3, the V gene TRBV11-3; D uncertain. This CDR3 is 12 amino acids long. In germline, CDR1 is SGHNT, CDR2 YENEEA. The V end lost 5 bases, the J end lost 8 bases, and 11 bases lay between the germline ends. In DNA form, the CDR3 reads TGTGCCAGCAGCCTAGGTCTGACTACGCAGTATTTT. It specifies CASSLGLTTQYF.

This clonotype turned up a few times. This rearrangement joins TRBV10-3 to TRBJ1-6; tentative D call: TRBD1 (5 bases). Germline CDR1 and CDR2: ENHRY and SYGVKD. The V end lost 6 bases, the J end lost 5 bases, and 14 bases lay between the germline ends. This CDR3 is 15 amino acids long. The CDR3 DNA reads as TGTGCCATCAGGAACCGACAGTCAGATAATTCACCCCTCCACTTT. Translation: CAIRNRQSDNSPLHF.

The table lists this clonotype with a few counts. V and J are TRBV9 and TRBJ2-1; perhaps TRBD1 as D (6 bases). V shed 0 bases and J shed 5 bases, with 18 bases lying between them. CDR3 length: 17 amino acids. From germline, CDR1 is SGDLS and CDR2 YYNGEE. CDR3 bases: TGTGCCAGCAGCGTAGGTATACAGGGCAGGGGTAACAATGAGCAGTTCTTC. Its protein is CASSVGIQGRGNNEQFF.

This clonotype was detected a few times. The V and J genes are TRBV10-3 and TRBJ2-1; the match to TRBD1 covers 9 bases. V shed 3 bases, J shed 4 bases, and the junction held 7 bases outside the gene matches. Germline V gene data show CDR1 as ENHRY and CDR2 as SYGVKD. The CDR3 extends over 16 amino acids. As DNA, the CDR3 is TGTGCCATCAGTGAACCGGGGACAGGGTTATACAATGAGCAGTTCTTC. As protein: CAISEPGTGLYNEQFF.

This clonotype came up a few times. The chain uses TRBV27 and TRBJ2-7, with 13 bases identical to TRBD2. J lost 7 bases, V lost 5 bases, and 17 bases had no gene match. Germline V gene data show CDR1 as MNHEY and CDR2 as SMNVEV (reference sequence). The CDR3 is 18 amino acids. CDR3 bases: TGTGCCAGCAGTCCTGGACTAGCGGGAGTGGTGAGGGTAAATGAGCAGTACTTC. Translating gives CASSPGLAGVVRVNEQYF.

The V and J genes are TRBV29-1 and TRBJ2-5; D ambiguous. Deletions cut 8 bases from V and 3 bases from J, with 16 bases between. This CDR3 has 13 residues. Germline V gene lookup returns CDR1 SQVTM and CDR2 ANQGSEA. This CDR3 is CSTSKGPEETQYF. CDR3 coding DNA: TGCAGCACCTCAAAAGGGCCAGAAGAGACCCAGTACTTC. The full variable domain, rest sourced from reference TRBV29-1 and TRBJ2-5, is SAVISQKPSRDICQRGTSLTIQCQVDSQVTMMFWYRQQPGQSLTLIATANQGSEATYESGFVIDKFPISRPNLTFSTLTVSNMSPEDSSIYLCSTSKGPEETQYFGPGTRLLVL.

This chain joins TRBV4-1 and TRBJ1-5, with D possibly TRBD1 on 6 matching bases. Germline CDR1 MGHRA, CDR2 YSYEKL. The germline V and J ends were trimmed by 3 bases and 8 bases, with 8 bases remaining between them. This CDR3 comprises 12 residues. CDR3 loop: CASSHHREPQHF. CDR3 coding DNA: TGCGCCAGCAGCCACCACAGGGAGCCCCAGCATTTT.

This clonotype turned up a few times. The chain links TRBV6-5 to TRBJ1-2, with D possibly matching TRBD1 (6 bases). Deletions cut 6 bases from V and 7 bases from J, with 18 bases between. The CDR3 sequence is 14 residues long. Germline V gene sequence: CDR1 MNHEY, CDR2 SVGAGI. The CDR3: CASSSTQGRFGYTF. The CDR3 nucleotides read TGTGCCAGCAGCTCCACCCAGGGGAGGTTTGGCTACACCTTC.

This clonotype was found a few times. The gene calls are TRBV7-9 and TRBJ2-7, with 9 positions matching TRBD1. The CDR3 has 16 amino acids. The V segment lost 5 bases and the J segment 2 bases; nucleotides outside the gene matches: 10. CDR1 is SEHNR, CDR2 FQNEAQ, per germline (reference sequence). CDR3 loop: CASSRDGQGITYEQYF. CDR3 nucleotide sequence: TGTGCCAGCAGCAGAGATGGACAGGGGATTACCTACGAGCAGTACTTC.

This clonotype occurred many times. The chain joins TRBV7-2 to TRBJ2-6, with D unclear. This CDR3 comprises 16 residues. The germline gives CDR1 SGHTA, CDR2 FQGNSA. The germline V and J ends were trimmed by 1 base and 0 bases, with 7 bases remaining between them. CDR3 nucleotide sequence: TGTGCCAGCAGCTTAGAATACAGCTCTGGGGCCAACGTCCTGACTTTC. Encoded protein: CASSLEYSSGANVLTF.

Turning to this clonotype: The junction differs from germline at one of its ends, possibly a read error. The rearrangement links TRBV12-3 or TRBV12-4 to TRBJ1-6; 9 bases agree with TRBD1. The CDR3 sequence is 16 residues long. The CDR3 protein is CASRADRGDFNSPFHF. The CDR3 DNA follows: TGTGCCAGCAGGGCCGACAGGGGGGACTTTAATTCACCCTTCCACTTT.

V and J are TRBV20-1 and TRBJ1-3, with D uncertain. Germline V CDR1 and CDR2: DFQATT, SNEGSKA (reference sequence). Trimming pared 1 base from V and 2 bases from J, leaving 9 bases between. The length of the CDR3 is 14 residues. The CDR3 DNA sequence: TGCAGTGCTAGAGTTGACGGTCCTGGAAACACCATATATTTT. Translation: CSARVDGPGNTIYF.

The sample holds many counts of this clonotype. The chain couples TRBV4-3 to TRBJ2-1, with 10 bases matching TRBD2. The CDR3 has 20 amino acids. Unmatched junction bases numbered 17, after V lost 6 bases and J lost 0 bases. Germline V gene data show CDR1 as LGHNA and CDR2 as YSLEER. The CDR3 nucleotides read TGCGCCAGCAGGCCTTCAAACCTCCGACTAGCGGGTTTCTCCTACAATGAGCAGTTCTTC. The encoded protein is CASRPSNLRLAGFSYNEQFF.

Only a few counts were recorded for this clonotype. In DNA, the CDR3 is TGTGCCAGCAGCATCTCGGGGGCTACAGATACGCAGTATTTT. The encoded protein is CASSISGATDTQYF. J is TRBJ2-3 and V is TRBV7-9; D may match TRBD1 or TRBD2 (6 bases each). CDR3 length equals 14 residues. Germline lookup yields CDR1 SEHNR and CDR2 FQNEAQ (reference sequence). The V end was cut by 5 bases, the J end by 3 bases, with 12 bases between.

V and J are TRBV20-1 and TRBJ1-5; tentatively, D is TRBD1 (6 bases). CDR3 length: 14 residues. Germline V lookup: CDR1 DFQATT, CDR2 SNEGSKA (reference sequence). Deletions cut 3 bases from V and 4 bases from J, with 13 bases between. Written as DNA, the CDR3 is TGCAGTGCTAGGATGACAGGTTCTAATCAGCCCCAGCATTTT. Protein product: CSARMTGSNQPQHF.

This clonotype has more than one count but fewer than ten. The V gene is TRBV12-3 or TRBV12-4, the J gene TRBJ2-4, with D unclear. This CDR3 region has 15 residues. Trimming left V 6 bases short and J 2 bases short, with 14 bases between. CDR3: CASRRPGDTKNIQYF. The DNA of the CDR3 is TGTGCCAGCAGGCGGCCTGGGGATACCAAAAACATTCAGTACTTC.

Regarding this clonotype: The junction does not match germline at one end; this may be a read error. CDR3 in amino acids: CANSLSETQYF. CDR3 DNA: TGTGCCAACAGCTTAAGTGAGACCCAGTACTTC. J is TRBJ2-5 and V is TRBV11-2; D unclear. This CDR3 contains 11 residues. The germline CDR1 and CDR2 sequences are SGHAT and FQNNGV. Full variable domain (outside the CDR3, taken from reference TRBV11-2 and TRBJ2-5): EAGVAQSPRYKIIEKRQSVAFWCNPISGHATLYWYQQILGQGPKLLIQFQNNGVVDDSQLPKDRFSAERLKGVDSTLKIQPAKLEDSAVYLCANSLSETQYFGPGTRLLVL.

This clonotype was detected only once. At one end the junction does not follow the germline gene, possibly because of a read error. The genes are TRBV3-1 and TRBJ1-2; D is unresolved. This CDR3 has 17 residues. From germline, CDR1 is LGHDT and CDR2 YNNKEL (reference sequence). In DNA form, the CDR3 reads TGTGCCGGCAGCCAACCCGGGGAAGGCAGCCTTAACTATGGCTACACCTTC. The encoded protein is CAGSQPGEGSLNYGYTF. Filled out from reference TRBV3-1 and TRBJ1-2, the complete variable domain reads DTAVSQTPKYLVTQMGNDKSIKCEQNLGHDTMYWYKQDSKKFLKIMFSYNNKELIINETVPNRFSPKSPDKAHLNLHINSLELGDSAVYFCAGSQPGEGSLNYGYTFGSGTRLTVV.

In the case of this clonotype: One junction end disagrees with the germline gene, perhaps due to a read error. The chain couples TRBV19 to TRBJ2-5, with 7 bases identical to TRBD2. CDR3 length: 15 amino acids. Germline values: CDR1 LNHDA, CDR2 SQIVND (reference sequence). In DNA, the CDR3 is TGTACCAGTAGTATAGTTCCGCAGGGAGGGGAGACCCAGTACTTC. Protein product: CTSSIVPQGGETQYF.

Concerning this clonotype: A read error may produce the germline difference seen at one junction end. The rearrangement joins TRBV20-1 to TRBJ2-2; 10 bases are a match to TRBD1. The length of the CDR3 is 15 residues. Looked up from germline, CDR1 is DFQATT and CDR2 is SNEGSKA (reference sequence). The CDR3 is CSASPGQGMVGDLFF. In DNA form, the CDR3 reads TGCAGTGCTAGCCCGGGACAGGGGATGGTCGGGGATCTGTTTTTT.

This clonotype occurred a few times. This chain uses TRBV29-1 with TRBJ2-3; 8 nucleotides align to TRBD1. The CDR3 sequence is 13 residues long. Germline assignment: CDR1 SQVTM and CDR2 ANQGSEA. The DNA of the CDR3 is TGCAGTACCGACAGGGGAAAAAGGGATACGCAGTATTTT. It is translated as CSTDRGKRDTQYF.

The rearrangement uses TRBV7-6 and TRBJ2-1, with TRBD1 identical over 7 bases. Looked up from germline, CDR1 is SGHVS and CDR2 is FNYEAQ. Unmatched junction bases numbered 7, after V lost 2 bases and J lost 9 bases. This CDR3 spans 14 amino acids. CDR3 bases: TGTGCCAGCAGCTTAATCGACAGGGACCCTGAGCAGTTCTTC. It specifies CASSLIDRDPEQFF.

The chain couples TRBV5-4 to TRBJ2-4; 11 positions match TRBD2. This CDR3 spans 16 amino acids. Germline V gene data show CDR1 as SGHNT and CDR2 as YYREEE (reference sequence). V was clipped by 4 bases and J by 2 bases; unmatched bases: 5. The CDR3 coding sequence is TGTGCCAGCAGCGGCGCTAGCGGGGGGTCCAAAAACATTCAGTACTTC. It specifies CASSGASGGSKNIQYF.

This rearrangement joins TRBV2 to TRBJ2-7; possible D gene TRBD2, 6 bases. This CDR3 is 15 amino acids long. CDR1 is SNHLY and CDR2 is FYNNEI in the germline V gene. Trimming took off 7 bases at V and 2 bases at J, with 18 bases between the two ends. For the CDR3, the DNA is TGTGCCAGCACTCCGGAGCTAGCGAGGACCTACGAGCAGTACTTC. It specifies CASTPELARTYEQYF. The full variable domain, rest sourced from reference TRBV2 and TRBJ2-7, is EPEVTQTPSHQVTQMGQEVILRCVPISNHLYFYWYRQILGQKVEFLVSFYNNEISEKSEIFDDQFSVERPDGSNFTLKIRSTKLEDSAMYFCASTPELARTYEQYFGPGTRLTVT.

This rearrangement joins TRBV28 to TRBJ2-7; TRBD1 matches 8 bases. CDR3 size: 18 residues. V lost 5 bases and J lost 3; bases outside the gene matches: 18. CDR1 is MDHEN and CDR2 is SYDVKM in the germline V gene. CDR3 protein: CASSTRQGITNLLYEQYF. The CDR3 DNA reads TGTGCCAGCAGTACCAGACAGGGGATTACGAACCTTCTCTACGAGCAGTACTTC. Full variable domain (remainder filled in from reference TRBV28 and TRBJ2-7): DVKVTQSSRYLVKRTGEKVFLECVQDMDHENMFWYRQDPGLGLRLIYFSYDVKMKEKGDIPEGYSVSREKKERFSLILESASTNQTSMYLCASSTRQGITNLLYEQYFGPGTRLTVT.